This T cell receptor beta chain was observed in a study of tumor and adjacent non-tumor tissue in lung cancer. Study background: The patients, some ten men and about 5 women, were about 31 to 76 with stage I to III disease. Study results and caveats: Tumor tissue had significantly higher TCR diversity than normal lung. Tumor repertoires had a smaller top 100 clone share than normal lung.

This sample's RNA came from whole unsorted tissue. On this clonotype itself: Its antigen is currently unknown. The junction does not match germline at one end; this may be a read error.

CDR3 length equals 13 residues. CDR1 SQVTM and CDR2 ANQGSEA come from the germline V gene. The library came from three nested PCR rounds adapted from ARM-PCR protocols. TCRdb passed the multiplex PCR reads through MiXCR, listing each CDR3 protein once. The repertoire holds fewer than 150,000 distinct CDR3 sequences, 60% to 70% seen once, with about 18% in the top ten. This TCR was sampled from a man aged 60 to 75 with small cell lung cancer. V is TRBV29-1 and J is TRBJ1-3, with TRBD1 as a possible D gene (5 bases). The sample consisted of lung tumor tissue. CDR3 nucleotide sequence: TGTAACGCCCGGGGGTGGAGTGGAAACACCATATATTTT. It encodes CNARGWSGNTIYF.